The clone carrying this T cell receptor beta chain was counted many times. Its target is not known. Hyperthyroidism was newly diagnosed in patients aged 18 to 65 (duration under 2 months). The data were taken from a study of T cells in Graves' hyperthyroidism and ophthalmopathy. The study, taken as a whole, reports: Ophthalmopathy onset followed model prediction by a median approximately 5.9 months.

Amplification yielded TCR beta CDR3 regions, with RNA transcripts as the source. First-round RT-PCR with HTBI primers amplified the TCR CDR3 region. TCRdb re-called the multiplex PCR reads with MiXCR, one entry per CDR3 protein. The sample includes 350,000 to 500,000 distinct CDR3 sequences, about an eighth seen only once; the top ten take more than 4.5%. Germline CDR1 SGHTA, CDR2 FQGTGA. Trimming took 1 base from V and 5 from J; bases not matched to a gene: 9. The CDR3 length is 16 residues. The TCR was taken from a woman aged 18-29 years with Graves' hyperthyroidism. The chain joins TRBV7-3 to TRBJ2-3, with TRBD2 matching 7 bases. Sequencing input: blood. Written as DNA, the CDR3 is TGTGCCAGCAGCTTAAGTGCGGGAGCCCTAGGAGATACGCAGTATTTT. This codes for CASSLSAGALGDTQYF.